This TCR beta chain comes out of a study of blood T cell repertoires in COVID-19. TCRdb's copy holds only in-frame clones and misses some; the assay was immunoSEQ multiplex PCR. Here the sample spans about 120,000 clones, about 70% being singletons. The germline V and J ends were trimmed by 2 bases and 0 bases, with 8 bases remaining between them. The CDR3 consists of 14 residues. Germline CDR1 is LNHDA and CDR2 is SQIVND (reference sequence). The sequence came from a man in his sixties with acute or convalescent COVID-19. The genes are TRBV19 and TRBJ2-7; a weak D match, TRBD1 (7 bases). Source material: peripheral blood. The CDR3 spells CASSIQGGSYEQYF. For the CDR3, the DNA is TGTGCCAGTAGTATACAGGGGGGCTCCTACGAGCAGTACTTC.